This record looks at one T cell receptor beta chain sequence and its context. In its sample, this clonotype was seen a few times. Its antigen remains undetermined. Per-nucleotide qualities are absent, and no much larger clonotype sits a single base away. The data stem from a study of response to subunit inactivated influenza vaccine (dated by TCRdb to the late 2010s). Turning to the overall study: Deep quantitative profiling of the T cell receptor repertoire was used in the study to follow responses to a trivalent subunit inactivated influenza vaccine.

What the authors observed across the whole study: The authors suggested that each seasonal influenza vaccination may recruit only a limited number of new T cells.

The CDR3 contains 11 residues, cysteine and phenylalanine counted. The sequence is cut down to CDR3 DNA, 33 bases in frame from base 1. V drops 6 bases and J drops 6 bases, leaving 6 bases in between. The germline V gene provides CDR1 MNHEY and CDR2 SVGAGI. Receptors were amplified or captured by RT-PCR. The sequencer listed for this sample is Illumina HiSeq 2500. TCRdb took the public reads, trimmed them with fastp at Q25, ran MiXCR for clone calling and kept in-frame beta chains. Under each unique CDR3 protein, matching rows form one entry showing the most common genes and DNA. For this sample the table gives hundreds of thousands of distinct CDR3 sequences, of which over 9.5% were detected only once. About 9.4% of the sample goes to the ten largest clones.

The sample here was PBMCs from blood, taken on the day of vaccination. This clonotype originated in a man over 45 who received an inactivated influenza vaccine. Donor details come from another sample of the same person, matched by shared clones. The chain links TRBV6-5 with TRBJ2-1, with the D gene uncertain. The bases are TGTGCCAGCAGGAAGTTCAATGAGCAGTTCTTC. Its coded protein is CASRKFNEQFF.